This entry lists 12 T cell receptor beta chains sequenced from one sample in a study of cytomegalovirus exposure and HLA in healthy donors. Both 60 Vbeta primers and 13 Jbeta primers went into the PCR. Sequenced by immunoSEQ multiplex PCR; TCRdb stores in-frame clones only, minus some. This sample has fewer than 140,000 clones; approximately 70% occur once, and the top ten carry about 0.8%. Sequencing was performed on PBMCs. Source of these receptors: a boy aged 5-17 years in good health and CMV-seronegative.

This chain uses TRBV9 with TRBJ2-1; 11 bases line up with TRBD2. Trimming took 3 bases from V and 9 from J; bases not matched to a gene: 8. The CDR3 covers 15 residues. CDR1 and CDR2 from the germline V gene are SGDLS and YYNGEE. The DNA of the CDR3 is TGTGCCAGCAGCGAGGGACTAGCGGACACGATTGAGCAGTTCTTC. The encoded protein is CASSEGLADTIEQFF.

The chain recombines TRBV6-5 with TRBJ1-4; 7 positions agree with TRBD1. The trim removed 6 bases at V and 11 bases at J, leaving 6 bases unmatched. From germline, CDR1 is MNHEY and CDR2 SVGAGI. The CDR3 has 12 residues. CDR3 sequence reads: CASSPLGQKLFF. The DNA of the CDR3 is TGTGCCAGCAGCCCCCTGGGACAGAAACTGTTTTTT.

V gene TRBV27 combines with J gene TRBJ2-5, with 7 bases identical to TRBD1. V lost 6 bases to trimming and J lost 4 bases; unmatched junction nucleotides: 8. The CDR3 is 14 residues long. CDR1 is MNHEY, CDR2 SMNVEV, per germline (reference sequence). The CDR3 protein is CASSPTGAGETQYF. The CDR3 DNA follows: TGTGCCAGCAGCCCAACAGGGGCGGGAGAGACCCAGTACTTC.

This rearrangement joins TRBV10-3 to TRBJ2-7, with D possibly TRBD2 on 6 matching bases. CDR3 size: 15 residues. V shed 2 bases and J shed 1 base, with 12 bases lying between them. In germline, CDR1 is ENHRY, CDR2 SYGVKD. CDR3 protein: CAISEPGLVSYEQYF. Here the CDR3 DNA reads TGTGCCATCAGTGAGCCGGGACTGGTATCCTACGAGCAGTACTTC.

CDR3 in DNA: TGTGCCACCTCGACAGCGGGGAAGGGAGAGACCCAGTACTTC. This codes for CATSTAGKGETQYF. The genes are TRBV6-4 and TRBJ2-5; 7 nucleotides align to TRBD2. The CDR3 consists of 14 residues. Germline loops: CDR1 MRHNA, CDR2 SNTAGT. V was pared by 10 bases and J by 4 bases, with 12 bases of the junction left unmatched.

This chain uses TRBV15 with TRBJ2-6; perhaps TRBD2 as D (6 bases). V was cut by 0 bases and J by 4 bases, with 16 bases left in between. The CDR3 runs 18 residues. Germline V CDR1 and CDR2: LNHNV, YYDKDF (reference sequence). This CDR3 reads CATSRDRGAGFGANVLTF. DNA for the CDR3: TGTGCCACCAGCAGAGATCGAGGGGCGGGATTCGGGGCCAACGTCCTGACTTTC.

This sequence joins TRBV28 and TRBJ1-1, with 7 bases fitting TRBD1. The V and J ends lost 10 bases and 0 bases, in that order; junction bases with no gene match: 17. Per germline, CDR1 MDHEN and CDR2 SYDVKM. The CDR3 loop spans 17 amino acids. This chain's CDR3 is CATEDWDSQTLNTEAFF. The CDR3 DNA follows: TGTGCCACCGAGGACTGGGACAGCCAGACACTGAACACTGAAGCTTTCTTT.

This chain joins TRBV5-1 and TRBJ2-3, with 10 bases lining up with TRBD2. The CDR3 has 16 amino acids. Germline trimming cut 1 base from V and 1 base from J; bases unmatched to any gene: 3. Per the germline V gene, CDR1 is SGHRS and CDR2 is YFSETQ. CDR3 protein: CASSLRSGGGTDTQYF. The CDR3, as DNA: TGCGCCAGCAGCTTGAGGAGCGGGGGGGGCACAGATACGCAGTATTTT.

In this sample, this clone turned up a few times. The chain has TRBV28 and TRBJ1-1; a weak D match, TRBD1 (6 bases). CDR3 length: 15 residues. Trimming took 10 bases from V and 4 from J, leaving 22 bases between them. Looked up from germline, CDR1 is MDHEN and CDR2 is SYDVKM. In DNA form, the CDR3 reads TGTGCCATCCACAACCCCAGGGGAAGGGGCACTGAAGCTTTCTTT. It is translated as CAIHNPRGRGTEAFF.

The V gene is TRBV19, the J gene TRBJ2-7; 7 positions agree with TRBD1. The V gene's germline CDR1 is LNHDA and CDR2 SQIVND (reference sequence). The CDR3 length is 13 residues. V lost 5 bases and J lost 7; bases outside the gene matches: 8. The CDR3 loop reads CASSLAFRGEQYF. DNA for the CDR3: TGTGCCAGTAGTCTGGCTTTCAGGGGGGAGCAGTACTTC. The variable domain in full, with the rest retrieved from reference TRBV19 and TRBJ2-7, is DGGITQSPKYLFRKEGQNVTLSCEQNLNHDAMYWYRQDPGQGLRLIYYSQIVNDFQKGDIAEGYSVSREKKESFPLTVTSAQKNPTAFYLCASSLAFRGEQYFGPGTRLTVT.

The genes are TRBV5-4 and TRBJ2-3; 14 nucleotides line up with TRBD2. After removal of 3 bases from V and 5 bases from J, the junction contained 5 bases not matched to a gene. This CDR3 comprises 16 residues. CDR1 and CDR2 from the germline V gene are SGHNT and YYREEE (reference sequence). CDR3 sequence reads: CASSWGLAGAGDTQYF. CDR3 bases: TGTGCCAGCAGCTGGGGACTAGCGGGAGCAGGAGATACGCAGTATTTT.

This clone was recorded once. The gene calls are TRBV7-8 and TRBJ2-7; 8 bases match TRBD1. The ends lost 5 bases at V and 4 bases at J; junction bases unmatched: 7. CDR3 length: 14 amino acids. Germline V gene lookup returns CDR1 SGHVS and CDR2 FQNEAQ. Here the CDR3 DNA reads TGTGCCAGCAGCCGGACAGGGTCTAGATACGAGCAGTACTTC. This translates into CASSRTGSRYEQYF.